The 3 T cell receptor delta chains below were found in one sample sequenced in a study of gamma-delta chains in newborns, infants, children. TCRdb re-called the reads through CATT. This table has some 3,900 delta-chain clones, approximately 4.3% appearing once. The sequencing sample was made of blood. The receptors were gathered from a child who was a newborn, infant or young child, either healthy, febrile or measles-vaccinated (not recorded which).

This clone was observed a few times. A read error likely explains this, since a far larger clone differs by one base. In the same sample, other DNA sequences code for this CDR3. The rearrangement links TRDV2 to TRDJ1, with a possible D match to TRDD2 (6 bases). This CDR3 comprises 17 residues. CDR1 GEAIGNYY and CDR2 EKD come from the germline V gene. This CDR3 is CACDTMGPSGVTDKLIF. The DNA of the CDR3 is TGCGCCTGTGACACCATGGGACCTTCCGGGGTCACCGATAAACTCATCTTT.

By share of the sample, this clone is medium-sized. Other DNA sequences in the same sample also yield this CDR3. The V call is TRDV2, the J call TRDJ1; 7 nucleotides line up with TRDD3. The CDR3 is 14 amino acids. Germline V CDR1 and CDR2: GEAIGNYY, EKD. V dropped 5 bases and J dropped 5; count of bases not matched to a gene: 10. The CDR3 DNA reads TGTGCCTGTGTGTCCCTTGGGGGAGAGGATAAACTCATCTTT. It translates to CACVSLGGEDKLIF.

This clone was seen a handful of times. This sequence may be a read error, since a much larger clone differs from it by one base. In the same sample, other DNA sequences code for this CDR3. The chain recombines TRDV2 with TRDJ1; 12 bases fit TRDD3. The V gene's germline CDR1 is GEAIGNYY and CDR2 EKD. There are 25 residues in the CDR3. CDR3 sequence reads: CACDPVHLGLTGGYRTNTPTDKLIF. CDR3 DNA: TGTGCCTGTGACCCCGTCCACTTGGGGCTTACTGGGGGATACCGGACAAATACACCTACCGATAAACTCATCTTC.